The present T cell receptor (beta chain) was sequenced within a study of beta chain features in type 1 diabetes (dated by TCRdb to the late 2010s). In the study overall: No differences in mean age, gender distribution, total cell number or subset yield were found between patients and healthy donors. A total of about 100,000,000 sorted cells were examined across all samples, and RNA yield correlated strongly with the number of cells per subset. Regulatory and stem cell-like memory subsets were obtained from only 8 patients and about eight healthy donors, while naive and central memory subsets were obtained from all 28 donors. The study compared TCRB repertoires of sorted circulating CD4+ T cell subsets between recently diagnosed type 1 diabetes patients and matched healthy donors.

Only a few counts were recorded for this clone. Its antigen specificity is not known. No per-base quality is available; no much larger clone lies one base away. CDR1 and CDR2 (MNHNS, SASEGT) derive from the germline V gene. From the cysteine through the phenylalanine, the CDR3 covers 16 amino acids. Here the CDR3 DNA is all that survives: 48 bases in frame from base 1. Trimming removed 4 bases from V and 0 bases from J; the gene matches leave 3 bases unexplained. The entire amount of isolated RNA was reverse transcribed using the High Capacity cDNA Reverse Transcription Kit, so the sequenced TCRB transcripts were expressed ones. Deep immunoSEQ sequencing was performed on naive, central memory and regulatory T cell samples, with an average of about 3.6 million total reads per sample. Sorted cells were lysed in RLT buffer and RNA was extracted with DNase-treated RNeasy Micro or Mini kits, depending on cell number. Each cell subset was processed on its own to prevent cross-contamination, while patient and healthy donor samples were processed together. The immunoSEQ multiplex PCR was used to amplify TCRB sequences from cDNA, yielding 87-bp fragments that span the CDR3 region. Sequencing of the amplicons was done on the Illumina HiSeq platform. Per the source publication's procedure: Synthetic template baselines were used to correct PCR bias computationally, reads within Hamming distance 2 were collapsed together, and singletons that could not be merged were discarded. Reads were aligned against IMGT so that V, D and J genes, CDR3 length and insertions or deletions at six rearrangement sites could be assigned. Within each subset, clonotype counts were normalized to the number of sorted cells before true diversity and Gini coefficients were calculated with the tcR R package. The overlap coefficient, calculated on TCRB nucleotide sequences, was used to measure repertoire sharing. Held by TCRdb, this immuneACCESS table contains in-frame sequences only and omits some clones. Under half of the omission traces to an unresolved V gene where checked; the cause of the rest is unknown. V and J calls and clone size are those listed in that table; D and trimming were worked out from the DNA. The sample table holds 160,000 or so clones, of which 8% to 8.5% were seen once. Approximately 0.54% of the sample goes to the ten largest clones.

A single peripheral blood draw of 90 to 150 mL on average was collected from each donor into heparinised tubes. A BD FACSAria II was used to sort naive, central memory, regulatory and stem cell-like memory CD4+ T cells with a panel that included CD45RO, CCR7, CD25, CD127, CD95 and CD27. Every sorted population had a purity above 98%. PBMCs were isolated right away by Lymphoprep density gradient centrifugation and were stained directly, without culture. Samples were stained and sorted in pairs, with one healthy donor and one patient per experiment, so that batch effects were minimized. Study-level results and caveats: Patients with type 1 diabetes made fewer insertions and deleted more nucleotides at VDJ recombination sites, implying thymic rearrangement abnormalities. Because the HLA sub-analyses included only small numbers of individuals, any influence of HLA type on TCRB rearrangement was left unresolved. Because cDNA was sequenced instead of genomic DNA, highly expressing activated cells could be over-represented, though the groups showed no difference in activation or CD3 levels. The naive, central memory and regulatory TCRB repertoires appeared to resemble one another more closely among patients than among healthy donors. A moderate but significant shortening of TCRB CDR3 length was observed in type 1 diabetes patients in all four CD4+ subsets. Shorter templates might be favored by PCR, yet because patient and control samples were amplified and corrected together, any such skew would affect both groups equally.

The chain joins TRBV6-1 to TRBJ2-7; 13 bases in between match TRBD2. Sequencing used central memory CD4+ T cells from blood. The clonotype was recovered from a woman younger than 30 with type 1 diabetes. CDR3 protein: CASSGLAGGRSYEQYF. The nucleotide sequence reads as follows: TGTGCCAGCAGTGGACTAGCGGGAGGCCGCTCCTACGAGCAGTACTTC.